The sequence of this TCR beta chain was determined in a study of OX40 agonist ivuxolimab in advanced cancers. Study context: Therapy given before enrollment (anti-PD-1, anti-PD-L1 or anti-CTLA-4) was allowed, and around 41% had some. Findings and caveats of the study: The CD4+ and CD8+ T cells in the blood had expanded clonally by week 6 at 0.1 to 3.0 mg/kg. In general, CD8+ T cells held more expanded clones than CD4+ did, on average. The 0.1-3.0 mg/kg partial responders had among the lowest clonal expansion.

The table came from immunoSEQ multiplex PCR; TCRdb's copy has only in-frame clones and leaves some out. This repertoire shows some 82,000 clones, 70% to 90% found once; its top ten account for less than 0.85%. Comments on this clone: Its antigen is not known.

The CDR3 runs to 15 residues. The germline V and J ends were trimmed by 2 bases and 4 bases, with 14 bases remaining between them. Germline CDR1 reads LGHNA; CDR2 reads YSLEER. Here the sequenced sample was CD4+ or CD8+ T cells sorted from blood, taken in a trial of the OX40 agonist ivuxolimab. V and J are TRBV4-3 and TRBJ2-5; D may match TRBD1 or TRBD2 (6 bases each). The receptor's source is an adult with an advanced solid tumor such as melanoma, head and neck, liver or kidney cancer. This chain's CDR3 is CASSQQGPRGETQYF. The CDR3 DNA reads as TGCGCCAGCAGCCAACAGGGGCCGCGGGGAGAGACCCAGTACTTC.